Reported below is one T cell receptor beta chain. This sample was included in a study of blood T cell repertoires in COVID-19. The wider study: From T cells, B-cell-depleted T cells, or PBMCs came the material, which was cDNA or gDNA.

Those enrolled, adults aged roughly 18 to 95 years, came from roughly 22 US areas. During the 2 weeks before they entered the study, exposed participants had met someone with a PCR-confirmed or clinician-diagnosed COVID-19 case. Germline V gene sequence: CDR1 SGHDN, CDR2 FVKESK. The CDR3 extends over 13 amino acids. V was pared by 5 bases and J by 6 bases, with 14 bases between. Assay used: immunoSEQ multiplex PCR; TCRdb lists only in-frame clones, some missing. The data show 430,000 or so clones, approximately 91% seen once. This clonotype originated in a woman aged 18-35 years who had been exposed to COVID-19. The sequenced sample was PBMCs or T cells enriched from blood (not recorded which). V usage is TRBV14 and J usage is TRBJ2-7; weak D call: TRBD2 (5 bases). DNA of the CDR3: TGTGCCAGCAGCTCCACAGCGGCAGGCGAGCAGTACTTC. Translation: CASSSTAAGEQYF.